These 14 T cell receptor beta chains were sequenced from one sample in a study of cytomegalovirus exposure and HLA in healthy donors. Assay used: immunoSEQ multiplex PCR; TCRdb lists only in-frame clones, some missing. The sample lists more than 95,000 clones; 95% to 97% were seen once. Sample: PBMCs. These receptor sequences come from a young man in good health and CMV-seronegative.

This chain joins TRBV6-1 and TRBJ1-3; the D is unclear. The CDR3 sequence is 13 residues long. Trimming pared 3 bases from V and 8 bases from J, leaving 11 bases between. Germline loops: CDR1 MNHNS, CDR2 SASEGT. The CDR3 nucleotides read TGTGCCAGCAGTGAGTTGACGGAGGACACCATATATTTT. Its protein is CASSELTEDTIYF.

The gene calls are TRBV5-6 and TRBJ2-7, with 7 bases lining up with TRBD1. The germline V gene encodes CDR1 SGHDT and CDR2 YYEEEE. CDR3 length: 13 residues. V shed 2 bases and J 7 bases; nucleotides not matched to a gene: 6. The chain's CDR3 is CASSLGTVLEQYF. The CDR3 region has the DNA TGTGCCAGCAGCTTAGGGACAGTTTTAGAGCAGTACTTC.

The chain uses TRBV19 and TRBJ2-7, with 7 bases matching TRBD1. J lost 2 bases, V lost 2 bases, and 3 bases had no gene match. The length of the CDR3 is 14 residues. Per germline, CDR1 LNHDA and CDR2 SQIVND (reference sequence). The chain's CDR3 is CASSISQGAYEQYF. DNA for the CDR3: TGTGCCAGTAGTATAAGCCAGGGGGCCTACGAGCAGTACTTC.

The chain uses TRBV14 and TRBJ2-1; D is possibly TRBD1 (5 bases). Germline values: CDR1 SGHDN, CDR2 FVKESK. V lost 1 base and J 15 bases, leaving 10 bases between the germline ends. This CDR3 spans 11 amino acids. CDR3 sequence reads: CASSQVQALFF. CDR3 sequence (DNA): TGTGCCAGCAGCCAAGTACAGGCCTTGTTCTTC.

The chain uses TRBV6-5 and TRBJ2-2; perhaps TRBD2 as D (5 bases). From germline, CDR1 is MNHEY and CDR2 SVGAGI. Trimming took off 0 bases at V and 0 bases at J, with 8 bases between the two ends. There are 16 residues in the CDR3. CDR3 sequence: CASSYSSGANTGELFF. In DNA, the CDR3 is TGTGCCAGCAGTTACTCTTCCGGGGCGAACACCGGGGAGCTGTTTTTT.

The V and J genes are TRBV11-2 and TRBJ2-1, with D perhaps TRBD1 (5 bases). Germline V gives CDR1 SGHAT, CDR2 FQNNGV. The CDR3 contains 19 residues. Trimming took off 0 bases at V and 0 bases at J, with 18 bases between the two ends. DNA of the CDR3: TGTGCCAGCAGCTTAGAAGACAGCCAGGGAATGTACTCCTACAATGAGCAGTTCTTC. Its protein is CASSLEDSQGMYSYNEQFF.

The gene calls are TRBV4-2 and TRBJ1-2; tentatively, D is TRBD1 (6 bases). This CDR3 contains 13 residues. V was pared by 4 bases and J by 5 bases, with 11 bases between. Looked up from germline, CDR1 is LGHNA and CDR2 is YNFKEQ. CDR3 residues: CASSPDREYGYTF. CDR3 coding DNA: TGTGCCAGCAGCCCGGACAGAGAATATGGCTACACCTTC.

DNA of the CDR3: TGTGCCAGCAGCTTAGATTCTAACCCGGATGGGAGACTCGCTCCAACGCAGTATTTT. Protein product: CASSLDSNPDGRLAPTQYF. The chain links TRBV7-9 to TRBJ2-3, with a weak D call TRBD2 (5 bases). The CDR3 has 19 residues. The V end lost 1 base, the J end lost 9 bases, and 29 bases lay between the germline ends. Germline V gives CDR1 SEHNR, CDR2 FQNEAQ (reference sequence).

J is TRBJ2-5 and V is TRBV4-1, with a tentative D call TRBD2 (6 bases). Trimming removed 2 bases at V and 4 bases at J, with 11 bases between. Germline loops: CDR1 MGHRA, CDR2 YSYEKL. The CDR3 extends over 14 amino acids. CDR3 amino acids: CASSQSAEGETQYF. CDR3 bases: TGCGCCAGCAGCCAATCCGCGGAGGGAGAGACCCAGTACTTC.

The gene calls are TRBV29-1 and TRBJ2-1; weak D call: TRBD2 (6 bases). Deletions cut 4 bases from V and 0 bases from J, with 10 bases between. The CDR3 sequence is 14 residues long. Per germline, CDR1 SQVTM and CDR2 ANQGSEA. For the CDR3, the DNA is TGCAGCGTTGCGAGGGAGGCCTCCTACAATGAGCAGTTCTTC. It is translated as CSVAREASYNEQFF.

This clone was recorded only once. The rearrangement links TRBV15 to TRBJ2-7, with a tentative D call TRBD2 (5 bases). The CDR3 is 15 residues long. Trimming took off 1 base at V and 0 bases at J, with 10 bases between the two ends. In germline, CDR1 is LNHNV, CDR2 YYDKDF (reference sequence). For the CDR3, the DNA is TGTGCCACCAGCAGAGTTAATGACTACTCCTACGAGCAGTACTTC. It is translated as CATSRVNDYSYEQYF.

CDR3 loop: CASSDRDRGDYGYTF. CDR3 in DNA: TGTGCCAGCAGTGATCGGGACAGGGGCGACTATGGCTACACCTTC. The V gene is TRBV25-1, the J gene TRBJ1-2; the match to TRBD1 covers 10 bases. The CDR3 is 15 residues long. Germline lookup yields CDR1 MGHDK and CDR2 SYGVNS. With V trimmed by 3 bases and J by 3 bases, 4 bases remained unmatched.

J is TRBJ2-3 and V is TRBV28, with D hard to call. Looked up from germline, CDR1 is MDHEN and CDR2 is SYDVKM. The CDR3 is 14 residues long. Deletions cut 3 bases from V and 1 base from J, with 8 bases between. CDR3 nucleotide sequence: TGTGCCAGCAGTTTTCACCGGGGCACAGATACGCAGTATTTT. Amino acids: CASSFHRGTDTQYF.

This clone was detected once. The chain joins TRBV28 to TRBJ2-7; 12 positions agree with TRBD1. J gave up 3 bases and V 8 bases, and 14 bases lay outside the gene matches. The CDR3 is made up of 17 amino acids. Germline V CDR1 and CDR2: MDHEN, SYDVKM. CDR3 sequence reads: CASESRDRGPTFYEQYF. CDR3 nucleotides: TGTGCCAGCGAGAGCCGGGACAGGGGGCCTACATTCTACGAGCAGTACTTC.